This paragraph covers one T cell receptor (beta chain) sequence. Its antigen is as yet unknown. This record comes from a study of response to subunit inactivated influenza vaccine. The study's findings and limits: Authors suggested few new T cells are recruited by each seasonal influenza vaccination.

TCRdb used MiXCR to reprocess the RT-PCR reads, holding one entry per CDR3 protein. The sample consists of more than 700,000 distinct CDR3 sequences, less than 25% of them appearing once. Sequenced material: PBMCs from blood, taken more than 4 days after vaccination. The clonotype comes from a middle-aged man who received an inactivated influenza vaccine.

Here the CDR3 DNA reads TGTGCCAGCAACAAACCGATCACCTCGAACACCGGGGAGCTGTTTTTT. The encoded protein is CASNKPITSNTGELFF. The rearrangement uses TRBV28 and TRBJ2-2; D call uncertain. Trimming left V 7 bases short and J 0 bases short, with 15 bases between. There are 16 residues in the CDR3. Germline V lookup: CDR1 MDHEN, CDR2 SYDVKM.